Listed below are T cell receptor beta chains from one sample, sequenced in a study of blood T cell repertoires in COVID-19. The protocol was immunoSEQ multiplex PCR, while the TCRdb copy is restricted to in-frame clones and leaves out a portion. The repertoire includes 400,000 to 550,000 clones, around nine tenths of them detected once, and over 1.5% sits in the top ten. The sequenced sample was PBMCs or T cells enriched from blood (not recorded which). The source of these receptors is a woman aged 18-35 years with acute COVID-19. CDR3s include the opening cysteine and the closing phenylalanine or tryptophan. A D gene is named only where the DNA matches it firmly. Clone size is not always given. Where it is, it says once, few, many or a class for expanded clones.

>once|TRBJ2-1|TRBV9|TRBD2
TGTGCCAGCAGCCATAGCGGGAGCTGGGACAATGAGCAGTTCTTC
CASSHSGSWDNEQFF
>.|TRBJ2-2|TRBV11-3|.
TGTGCCAGCAGCTTAGCGCGCGCCGGGGAGCTGTTTTTT
CASSLARAGELFF
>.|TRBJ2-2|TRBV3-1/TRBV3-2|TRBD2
TGTGCCAGCAGCCAAAGAGCGGGACCCCAGGGAGCTGTTTTT
CASSQRAGPQGAVF
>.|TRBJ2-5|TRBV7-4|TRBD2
TGTGCCAGCAGCTTAGGTTGGCTAGCGGGGGGGCCTGAGACCCAGTACTTC
CASSLGWLAGGPETQYF
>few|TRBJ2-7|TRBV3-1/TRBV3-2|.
TGTGCCAGCAGCCAAGATTCGGCAGTCCGGGGGTACGAGCAGTACTTC
CASSQDSAVRGYEQYF
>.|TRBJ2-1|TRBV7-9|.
TGTGCCAGCAGCTTTGAGGGGGGGCCCAATGAGCAGTTCTTC
CASSFEGGPNEQFF
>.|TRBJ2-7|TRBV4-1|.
TGCGCCAGCAGCCAAGAGGAAGGGGGCGAGCAGTACTTC
CASSQEEGGEQYF
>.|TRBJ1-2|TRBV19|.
TGTGCCAGTAGTAAACAGACAGTTGGCTACACCTTC
CASSKQTVGYTF
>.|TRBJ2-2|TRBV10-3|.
TGTGCCATCAGTGAGTTGACAGACAACGGGGAGCTGTTTTTT
CAISELTDNGELFF
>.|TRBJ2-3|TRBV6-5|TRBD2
TGTGCCAGCAGTTATGACGGGACTAGCCCCACAGATACGCAGTATTTT
CASSYDGTSPTDTQYF
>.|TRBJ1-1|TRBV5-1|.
TGCGCCAGCAGCACGGACAGTAACACTGAAGCTTTCTTT
CASSTDSNTEAFF
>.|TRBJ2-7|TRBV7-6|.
TGTGCCAGCAGCTCCGGCGGATTCTCCTACGAGCAGTACTTC
CASSSGGFSYEQYF
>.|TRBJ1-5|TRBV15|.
TGTGCCACCAGCAGAGGACCTTCAGGTGGAGGTCAGCCCCAGCATTTT
CATSRGPSGGGQPQHF
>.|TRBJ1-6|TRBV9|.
TGTGCCAGCAGCGTAGATGGAGGTGGTTGGTCACCCCTCCACTTT
CASSVDGGGWSPLHF
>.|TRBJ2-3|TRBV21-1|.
TGTGCCAGCGAACTAGGACTAGCGGGAGGTGATGATACGCAGTATTTT
CASELGLAGGDDTQYF
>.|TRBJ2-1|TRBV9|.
TGTGCCAGCAGCGTAGCTTGGGGGGATAGGTACAATGAGCAGTTCTTC
CASSVAWGDRYNEQFF
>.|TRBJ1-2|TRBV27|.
TGTGCCAGCAGTTTAAAGGCAGGGGACTATGGCTACACCTTC
CASSLKAGDYGYTF